Listed below are T cell receptor beta chains from one sample, sequenced in a study of blood T cell repertoires in COVID-19. The protocol was immunoSEQ multiplex PCR, while the TCRdb copy is restricted to in-frame clones and leaves out a portion. This sample has under 300,000 clones, with around 88% found just once. The sequencing sample was made of PBMCs or T cells enriched from blood (not recorded which). The receptors were sampled from a woman in her forties with acute COVID-19. CDR3s include the opening cysteine and the closing phenylalanine or tryptophan. D genes are given only for firm matches. Size is stated for part of the rows, as once, few or many counts, or as a class when the clone is expanded.

abundance: -
v_gene: TRBV30
d_gene: -
j_gene: TRBJ1-5
CDR3nt: TGTGCCTGGAGTGGGGGAGGGGGCAATCAGCCCCAGCATTTT
CDR3aa: CAWSGGGGNQPQHF

abundance: -
v_gene: TRBV19
d_gene: -
j_gene: TRBJ2-7
CDR3nt: TGTGCCAGTAGTATAGATCGGGAGAGCAGGTACGAGCAGTACTTC
CDR3aa: CASSIDRESRYEQYF

abundance: once
v_gene: TRBV18
d_gene: -
j_gene: TRBJ2-1
CDR3nt: TGTGCCAGCTCACCACCGAGTTTCGGGGAGGTATCAGGTGAGCAGTTCTTC
CDR3aa: CASSPPSFGEVSGEQFF

abundance: -
v_gene: TRBV6-6
d_gene: TRBD2
j_gene: TRBJ2-4
CDR3nt: TGTGCCAGCAGCAACTCCGCCGGGACTAGCGGGAGGGGAGCCAAAAACATTCAGTACTTC
CDR3aa: CASSNSAGTSGRGAKNIQYF

abundance: -
v_gene: TRBV2
d_gene: -
j_gene: TRBJ2-7
CDR3nt: TGTGCCAGCATCCCCAACAGGGAGACCTACGAGCAGTACTTC
CDR3aa: CASIPNRETYEQYF

abundance: -
v_gene: TRBV19
d_gene: TRBD2
j_gene: TRBJ2-1
CDR3nt: TGTGCCAGTAGTATTAGTAGCGGGAGTGGAAATGAGCAGTTCTTC
CDR3aa: CASSISSGSGNEQFF

abundance: -
v_gene: TRBV7-3
d_gene: -
j_gene: TRBJ1-6
CDR3nt: TGTGCCAGCAGCCCAGGGTTCTATTCACCCCTCCACTTT
CDR3aa: CASSPGFYSPLHF

abundance: -
v_gene: TRBV9
d_gene: TRBD2
j_gene: TRBJ2-1
CDR3nt: TGTGCCAGCAGCACTCACAGGGGACTAGCGGGAGAAGGTGACGAGCAGTTCTTC
CDR3aa: CASSTHRGLAGEGDEQFF

abundance: -
v_gene: TRBV5-1
d_gene: TRBD2
j_gene: TRBJ2-2
CDR3nt: TGCGCCAGCAGCTTGGAGCGGGGCGCCGGGGAGCTGTTTTTT
CDR3aa: CASSLERGAGELFF

abundance: -
v_gene: TRBV2
d_gene: TRBD1
j_gene: TRBJ1-5
CDR3nt: TGTGCCAGCAGTGAGGGACAGGGGCCTTTCAATCAGCCCCAGCATTTT
CDR3aa: CASSEGQGPFNQPQHF

abundance: -
v_gene: TRBV7-7
d_gene: -
j_gene: TRBJ2-7
CDR3nt: TGTGCTAGCAGCAAGGGGTCCGTTGGCTCCTACGAGCAGTACTTC
CDR3aa: CASSKGSVGSYEQYF

abundance: -
v_gene: TRBV4-1
d_gene: TRBD1
j_gene: TRBJ1-2
CDR3nt: TGCGCCAGCAGCCAAGAGGGACAGCCTAAGTTTGGCTACACCTTC
CDR3aa: CASSQEGQPKFGYTF

abundance: -
v_gene: TRBV4-1
d_gene: -
j_gene: TRBJ2-7
CDR3nt: TGCGCCAGCAGCCGATCAGACGGGGAGGTGCTAGAGCAGTACTTC
CDR3aa: CASSRSDGEVLEQYF

abundance: few
v_gene: TRBV7-9
d_gene: -
j_gene: TRBJ2-2
CDR3nt: TGTGCCAGCAGCTTAGGGCGGGAACGGGGCACCGGGGAGCTGTTTTTT
CDR3aa: CASSLGRERGTGELFF

abundance: -
v_gene: TRBV14
d_gene: -
j_gene: TRBJ1-1
CDR3nt: TGTGCCAGCAGCCAAGAGTACGGGGGGAACACTGAAGCTTTCTTT
CDR3aa: CASSQEYGGNTEAFF

abundance: -
v_gene: TRBV3-1/TRBV3-2
d_gene: TRBD1
j_gene: TRBJ1-2
CDR3nt: TGTGCCAGCAGACAGGGGTTGAGGGGCTACACCTTC
CDR3aa: CASRQGLRGYTF

abundance: -
v_gene: TRBV5-1
d_gene: -
j_gene: TRBJ2-7
CDR3nt: TGCGCCAGCAGACCCGAACCCACTAGGTACGAGCAGTACTTC
CDR3aa: CASRPEPTRYEQYF

abundance: -
v_gene: TRBV5-6
d_gene: -
j_gene: TRBJ2-7
CDR3nt: TGTGCCAGCAGCTCGACTAGTTGGTCCTACGAGCAGTACTTC
CDR3aa: CASSSTSWSYEQYF

abundance: -
v_gene: TRBV28
d_gene: TRBD2
j_gene: TRBJ2-2
CDR3nt: TGTGCCAGCCAAATGGGGGGACTAGCGGGATTTACCGGGGAGCTGTTTTTT
CDR3aa: CASQMGGLAGFTGELFF

abundance: -
v_gene: TRBV19
d_gene: -
j_gene: TRBJ1-4
CDR3nt: TGTGCCAGTAGTATAGGCGGGCTGGGTGAAAAACTGTTTTTT
CDR3aa: CASSIGGLGEKLFF

abundance: -
v_gene: TRBV5-4
d_gene: TRBD1
j_gene: TRBJ2-7
CDR3nt: TGTGCCAGCAGTGAAATGGTAGGGGGCGCTTTCAAGCAGTACTTC
CDR3aa: CASSEMVGGAFKQYF

abundance: -
v_gene: TRBV30
d_gene: TRBD2
j_gene: TRBJ2-7
CDR3nt: TGTGCCTGGACTAGCGGGGCCTACGAGCAGTACTTC
CDR3aa: CAWTSGAYEQYF

abundance: -
v_gene: TRBV4-1
d_gene: TRBD2
j_gene: TRBJ2-7
CDR3nt: TGCGCCAGCAGCCCCCGGGGGGGCGAGCAGTACTTC
CDR3aa: CASSPRGGEQYF

abundance: -
v_gene: TRBV21-1
d_gene: -
j_gene: TRBJ1-5
CDR3nt: TGTGCCAGCAGCACTCGGGACAGGGAGGGCAATCAGCCCCAGCATTTT
CDR3aa: CASSTRDREGNQPQHF

abundance: few
v_gene: TRBV5-8
d_gene: TRBD1
j_gene: TRBJ1-5
CDR3nt: TGTGCCAGCAGCGAGGCCGGGACAGGGCCCCCTTATAGCAATCAGCCCCAGCATTTT
CDR3aa: CASSEAGTGPPYSNQPQHF

abundance: once
v_gene: TRBV5-5
d_gene: -
j_gene: TRBJ1-5
CDR3nt: TGTGCCGGCAGCGGGGGGACGCCAGATAGCAATCAGCCCCAGCATTTT
CDR3aa: CAGSGGTPDSNQPQHF

abundance: -
v_gene: TRBV19
d_gene: TRBD2
j_gene: TRBJ2-3
CDR3nt: TGTGCCAGTACCTCGACTAGCGGAAGCACAGATACGCAGTATTTT
CDR3aa: CASTSTSGSTDTQYF

abundance: -
v_gene: TRBV2
d_gene: TRBD1
j_gene: TRBJ1-2
CDR3nt: TGTGCCAGTACGGGGGACAGCAACTATGGCTACACCTTC
CDR3aa: CASTGDSNYGYTF

abundance: -
v_gene: TRBV5-5
d_gene: -
j_gene: TRBJ1-4
CDR3nt: TGTGCCAGCAGCTTGGTTGGGGCGGCTAATGAAAAACTGTTTTTT
CDR3aa: CASSLVGAANEKLFF

abundance: -
v_gene: TRBV9
d_gene: -
j_gene: TRBJ2-2
CDR3nt: TGTGCCAGCAGCGTAGGGTTAGCGGAGATCGGGCAATACACCGGGGAGCTGTTTTTT
CDR3aa: CASSVGLAEIGQYTGELFF

abundance: once
v_gene: TRBV20-1
d_gene: -
j_gene: TRBJ2-7
CDR3nt: TGCAGTGCTATGCTGGCTTACGAGCAGTACTTC
CDR3aa: CSAMLAYEQYF

abundance: -
v_gene: TRBV5-1
d_gene: TRBD2
j_gene: TRBJ2-3
CDR3nt: TGCGCCAGCAGCCCGGGGACTAGCGGAATCACAGATACGCAGTATTTT
CDR3aa: CASSPGTSGITDTQYF

abundance: -
v_gene: TRBV4-2
d_gene: -
j_gene: TRBJ1-1
CDR3nt: TGTGCCAGCAGCCAAGCCCCAGGGAACACTGAAGCTTTCTTT
CDR3aa: CASSQAPGNTEAFF

abundance: -
v_gene: TRBV5-1
d_gene: -
j_gene: TRBJ1-6
CDR3nt: TGCGCCAGCAGCATGGACAGCTCCTATAATTCACCCCTCCACTTT
CDR3aa: CASSMDSSYNSPLHF

abundance: -
v_gene: TRBV2
d_gene: TRBD2
j_gene: TRBJ2-5
CDR3nt: TGTGCCAGCAGGGAACTAGCGGGAGTAGAGACCCAGTACTTC
CDR3aa: CASRELAGVETQYF

abundance: -
v_gene: TRBV7-3
d_gene: -
j_gene: TRBJ2-5
CDR3nt: TGTGCCAGCAGCCTGGGAGGTTGGGAGACCCAGTACTTC
CDR3aa: CASSLGGWETQYF

abundance: -
v_gene: TRBV24-1
d_gene: TRBD2
j_gene: TRBJ2-7
CDR3nt: TGTGCCACCAGTGACACGGGACTAGCGGGTCAATACGAGCAGTACTTC
CDR3aa: CATSDTGLAGQYEQYF

abundance: -
v_gene: TRBV14
d_gene: -
j_gene: TRBJ1-2
CDR3nt: TGTGCCAGCAGCGGAGACAGGAACTATGGCTACACCTTC
CDR3aa: CASSGDRNYGYTF

abundance: -
v_gene: TRBV6-5
d_gene: -
j_gene: TRBJ1-1
CDR3nt: TGTGCCAGCAGTTACTCTCGGACTGAAGCTTTCTTT
CDR3aa: CASSYSRTEAFF